One sample yielded the 10 T cell receptor beta chains listed below, sequenced in a study of CD8 T cells in ankylosing spondylitis. No cognate antigen is known for these TCRs. Whole-study results and caveats: There was a TCR beta motif, made of several highly homologous variants, that appeared characteristic of ankylosing spondylitis blood.

TCRdb analysed the 5' RACE reads with MiXCR anew, one entry per CDR3 protein. The table includes around 390,000 distinct CDR3 sequences, approximately 20% detected once. Sequenced: blood, either unsorted or a sorted T cell fraction (not recorded which). The receptor source for this set is a male donor with ankylosing spondylitis.

This clonotype was picked up a small number of times. The rearrangement links TRBV7-2 to TRBJ2-5, with D perhaps matching TRBD1 or TRBD2 (5 bases each). CDR1 is SGHTA, CDR2 FQGNSA, per germline. The CDR3 consists of 16 residues. Between the trimmed V and J ends, which lost 1 base and 5 bases, there was a span of 17 bases. CDR3 sequence (DNA): TGTGCCAGCAGCTTAGGACGGGGCTTCGGGGAGGAGACCCAGTACTTC. This encodes CASSLGRGFGEETQYF.

This clonotype has a handful of counts. The rearrangement joins TRBV5-1 to TRBJ2-2; D remains unclear. Germline values: CDR1 SGHRS, CDR2 YFSETQ. The V gene lost 1 base and the J gene lost 1 base, with 11 bases spanning the gap. The CDR3 has 16 residues. This chain's CDR3 is CASSLRAPRNTGELFF. DNA of the CDR3: TGCGCCAGCAGCTTGAGGGCACCGAGGAACACCGGGGAGCTGTTTTTT.

This clonotype came up a few times. The V gene is TRBV7-9, the J gene TRBJ1-4, with 7 bases lining up with TRBD1. The CDR3 loop spans 15 amino acids. The ends lost 4 bases at V and 7 bases at J; junction bases unmatched: 9. Germline V CDR1 and CDR2: SEHNR, FQNEAQ (reference sequence). CDR3 sequence: CASSSSTGSGEKLFF. CDR3 nucleotides: TGTGCCAGCAGCTCGTCGACAGGGAGCGGTGAAAAACTGTTTTTT.

The chain carries TRBV6-2 or TRBV6-3 and TRBJ2-3; 9 bases align to TRBD2. The CDR3 consists of 16 residues. V gave up 2 bases and J gave up 2 bases; unmatched junction bases: 5. The germline V gene has CDR1 MNHEY and CDR2 SVGEGT. In DNA form, the CDR3 reads TGTGCCAGCAGTTACAGCTCGGGACTAGCCACAGATACGCAGTATTTT. Amino acid sequence: CASSYSSGLATDTQYF.

The table lists this clonotype with a few counts. This chain joins TRBV10-3 and TRBJ2-1; 14 bases are shared with TRBD2. CDR3 length: 14 amino acids. Germline CDR1 reads ENHRY; CDR2 reads SYGVKD. J lost 10 bases, V lost 10 bases, and 9 bases had no gene match. The CDR3 nucleotides are TGTGCCACCGTACGACTAGCGGGAGGGCACGAGCAGTTCTTC. It specifies CATVRLAGGHEQFF.

This clonotype was observed a few times. The rearrangement uses TRBV19 and TRBJ1-5; no definite D call. There are 13 residues in the CDR3. Germline loops: CDR1 LNHDA, CDR2 SQIVND (reference sequence). V lost 4 bases and J lost 7, with 11 bases in between. This CDR3 is CASSKQDRQPQHF. Written as DNA, the CDR3 is TGTGCCAGTAGTAAACAAGACCGCCAGCCCCAGCATTTT.

This clonotype was observed a few times. V is TRBV5-1 and J is TRBJ2-6; D is uncertain. Germline V gives CDR1 SGHRS, CDR2 YFSETQ. V was trimmed by 2 bases and J by 0 bases, leaving 9 bases between them. This CDR3 has 16 amino acids. The CDR3 bases are TGCGCCAGCAGCTTAGGACGGCACTCTGGGGCCAACGTCCTGACTTTC. Translating gives CASSLGRHSGANVLTF.

The chain joins TRBV7-8 to TRBJ2-1; the D gene is possibly TRBD2 (5 bases). Germline-derived CDR1 and CDR2 are SGHVS and FQNEAQ. V was clipped by 1 base and J by 2 bases, with 15 bases between them. This CDR3 has 17 residues. The CDR3 bases are TGTGCCAGCAGCTTAGAGTCTCGGGGTTCAGCCTACAATGAGCAGTTCTTC. As protein: CASSLESRGSAYNEQFF.

This sequence joins TRBV7-2 and TRBJ2-7; TRBD1 agrees at 12 bases. After removal of 8 bases from V and 5 bases from J, the junction contained 4 bases not matched to a gene. The CDR3 extends over 13 amino acids. CDR1 is SGHTA and CDR2 is FQGNSA in the germline V gene. CDR3: CASGGQGAHEQYF. The CDR3 DNA follows: TGTGCCAGCGGGGGACAGGGGGCCCACGAGCAGTACTTC.

The chain combines TRBV20-1 with TRBJ2-5; D uncertain. Trimming pared 4 bases from V and 4 bases from J, leaving 13 bases between. The CDR3 runs 13 residues. Germline V gene lookup returns CDR1 DFQATT and CDR2 SNEGSKA (reference sequence). CDR3 nucleotide sequence: TGCAGTGCTACACAGACACCTAGAGAGACCCAGTACTTC. Translation gives CSATQTPRETQYF.